The rows below give T cell receptor beta chains drawn from one sample of a study of cytomegalovirus exposure and HLA in healthy donors. Profiling relied on immunoSEQ multiplex PCR, and the TCRdb table lists in-frame clones only, not all of them. The table includes about 180,000 clones, roughly 82% detected once. The sequencing input was PBMCs. The receptors here all came from a girl aged 2 to 10 in good health and CMV-seropositive. Each CDR3 is given without its conserved first and last residue.

cdr3_aa: ASSWGRVGQPQH
v_call: TRBV5-6
j_call: TRBJ1-5

cdr3_aa: ASSHGQGWNQPQH
v_call: TRBV19
j_call: TRBJ1-5

cdr3_aa: ASSHPGAGVDEQF
v_call: TRBV4-1
j_call: TRBJ2-1

cdr3_aa: ASSYGLAVYEQY
v_call: TRBV6-6
j_call: TRBJ2-7

cdr3_aa: SVEAKGTPYGYT
v_call: TRBV29-1
j_call: TRBJ1-2

cdr3_aa: ASSLDSPLTQPSTDTQY
v_call: TRBV7-2
j_call: TRBJ2-3

cdr3_aa: ASSHRKGGTGELF
v_call: TRBV4-2
j_call: TRBJ2-2

cdr3_aa: ASKDLSSNSPLH
v_call: TRBV19
j_call: TRBJ1-6

cdr3_aa: ASSLQGNQPQH
v_call: TRBV5-1
j_call: TRBJ1-5

cdr3_aa: ASSFPSTDTQY
v_call: TRBV5-1
j_call: TRBJ2-3

cdr3_aa: ASSRQDWNTGELF
v_call: TRBV6-5
j_call: TRBJ2-2

cdr3_aa: ASSQVRTSAYSYEQY
v_call: TRBV4-1
j_call: TRBJ2-7

cdr3_aa: ASSLATGISYEQY
v_call: TRBV5-6
j_call: NA

cdr3_aa: ASSPQTGSEQY
v_call: TRBV19
j_call: TRBJ2-7

cdr3_aa: ASSSVLYQPQH
v_call: TRBV27
j_call: TRBJ1-5

cdr3_aa: ASSFQAGRRGANVLT
v_call: TRBV28
j_call: NA

cdr3_aa: ASSESGQNNEQF
v_call: TRBV10-1
j_call: TRBJ2-1

cdr3_aa: ASSSDRFDTEAF
v_call: TRBV6-5
j_call: TRBJ1-1

cdr3_aa: ASSRDRGSSNQPQH
v_call: TRBV18
j_call: TRBJ1-5

cdr3_aa: SVRLAGDHEQF
v_call: TRBV29-1
j_call: TRBJ2-1

cdr3_aa: ASGRGGRSGNEQF
v_call: TRBV12-5
j_call: TRBJ2-1

cdr3_aa: AISFQIDQPQH
v_call: TRBV10-3
j_call: TRBJ1-5

cdr3_aa: ASSPGTGRDTQY
v_call: TRBV2
j_call: TRBJ2-3

cdr3_aa: ASSETGAGSSYEQY
v_call: TRBV25-1
j_call: TRBJ2-7

cdr3_aa: ASTLTDGTSGHNEQF
v_call: TRBV9
j_call: TRBJ2-1

cdr3_aa: ASSLAKGTSGWTPYEQY
v_call: TRBV7-2
j_call: TRBJ2-7

cdr3_aa: ASAHPAVTEAF
v_call: TRBV12-5
j_call: TRBJ1-1

cdr3_aa: ACVAQTPLH
v_call: TRBV30
j_call: TRBJ1-6

cdr3_aa: ASSAGQGPNQPQH
v_call: TRBV19
j_call: TRBJ1-5

cdr3_aa: ASSLKWQAEQY
v_call: TRBV7-3
j_call: NA

cdr3_aa: AWSLCWDGRNPHEQY
v_call: TRBV30
j_call: TRBJ2-7

cdr3_aa: ASRGVGVGQGDNEQF
v_call: TRBV12-5
j_call: TRBJ2-1

cdr3_aa: ASSFSRGGSNQPQH
v_call: TRBV28
j_call: TRBJ1-5

cdr3_aa: ASSENGAKWNTEAF
v_call: TRBV6-1
j_call: TRBJ1-1

cdr3_aa: ASSPEGGTDTQY
v_call: TRBV18
j_call: TRBJ2-3

cdr3_aa: ASSEYIGDRGDTEAF
v_call: TRBV25-1
j_call: TRBJ1-1

cdr3_aa: ASSVSGLYNEQF
v_call: TRBV9
j_call: TRBJ2-1

cdr3_aa: ASSLVDTYEQY
v_call: TRBV27
j_call: TRBJ2-7

cdr3_aa: ASRGYRGSYNEQF
v_call: TRBV6-5
j_call: TRBJ2-1

cdr3_aa: ASSPPGSGANVLT
v_call: TRBV5-6
j_call: TRBJ2-6

cdr3_aa: ASGGRLGNTIY
v_call: TRBV19
j_call: TRBJ1-3